The rows below give T cell receptor beta chains drawn from one sample of a study of CD8+ T cells in alopecia areata. The repertoire was sequenced with immunoSEQ multiplex PCR; TCRdb's copy has only in-frame clones and lacks some. The sample has roughly 75,000 clones; roughly 57% are singletons. Specimen: CD8+ T cells sorted from blood, collected at week 0. The source is a human donor with alopecia areata. Both conserved end residues are part of each CDR3.

CASSPLQGEQPQHF	TRBJ1-5	14	TRBV4-1
CASSPWLGLDKNIQYF	TRBJ2-4	16	TRBV7-9
CASSVSQYGTLIYTF	TRBJ1-2	15	TRBV9
CASSLTGRSDPYGYTF	TRBJ1-2	16	TRBV7-3
CSVVRDNYEQYF	TRBJ2-7	12	TRBV29-1
CASSLGTNQPQHF	TRBJ1-5	13	TRBV13
CASSLGANYGYTF	TRBJ1-2	13	TRBV5-6
CAIVVTSKNIQYF	TRBJ2-4	13	TRBV10-3
CASSYPTGELFF	TRBJ2-2	12	TRBV6-5
CAWSVRLTESSYNEQFF	TRBJ2-1	17	TRBV30
CASSQEMTGEQFF	TRBJ2-1	13	TRBV4-3
CASSYSNGETQYF	TRBJ2-5	13	TRBV6-5
CASSDRQGGTQYF	TRBJ2-3	13	TRBV9
CSVDAEYNEQFF	TRBJ2-1	12	TRBV29-1
CASSAEDRGLPDTQYF	TRBJ2-3	16	TRBV9
CASSPGTRTYEQYF	TRBJ2-7	14	TRBV6-6
CASSLERVGPIGYTF	TRBJ1-2	15	TRBV5-1
CASSVRLSSYEQYF	TRBJ2-7	14	TRBV25-1
CASSGSSYEQYF	TRBJ2-7	12	TRBV25-1
CASGSAPGEEKLFF	TRBJ1-4	14	TRBV7-9
CASSDRRTGEYGYTF	TRBJ1-2	15	TRBV9
CASSDIDSYTGELFF	TRBJ2-2	15	TRBV25-1
CASSETLAEPTDTQYF	TRBJ2-3	16	TRBV9
CASSQSTTGPATDTQYF	TRBJ2-3	17	TRBV23-1
CASSPGTAYNEQFF	TRBJ2-1	14	TRBV27
CASSPPPGRDNQPQHF	TRBJ1-5	16	TRBV18
CASRDSGTITDTQYF	TRBJ2-3	15	TRBV28
CASSQVSVQETQYF	TRBJ2-5	14	TRBV4-1